The clone carrying this T cell receptor beta chain was detected only a few times. The antigen remains unidentified. The data stem from a study of T-cell reconstitution after alpha-beta-depleted transplantation in children. Unique molecular identifiers were incorporated during preparation of the TCRbeta library. TCRdb fed the PCR reads into MiXCR, producing one record per CDR3 protein. The sample records 100,000 to 150,000 distinct CDR3 sequences, roughly 23% being singletons. Findings and caveats of the study: Reportedly, alpha-beta T cells present about two months post-transplant originated from several hundred expanded clones of graft origin. Fresh T-cell production supplied most of the T-cell counts and diversity seen one year after transplant. There were some patients whose high TCRbeta diversity at day 60 came from surviving recipient T cells and thymic progenitors.

The sequence was collected from a male patient between 2 and 10 years old who had a stem cell transplant for chronic granulomatous disease, so the T cells may come from the graft donor. Sequences were derived from PBMCs, mostly from graft donor cells, sampled 180 days after TCRalphabeta/CD19-depleted stem cell transplant.

The CDR3 sequence: CASRPGQGSYEQYF. CDR3 sequence (DNA): TGTGCCAGCCGTCCGGGACAGGGTTCCTACGAGCAGTACTTC. This rearrangement joins TRBV12-3 or TRBV12-4 to TRBJ2-7, with TRBD1 matching 9 bases. The trim removed 8 bases at V and 1 base at J, leaving 6 bases unmatched. The CDR3 totals 14 residues.